This T cell receptor beta chain was obtained from a study of regulatory T cells in long-lasting Graves disease. About the study: New Graves' disease cases had less than 3 months of antithyroid drugs. The study, taken as a whole, reports: Among samples with persistent disease, TRBV28, TRBJ1-2 and TRBJ2-5 were favored.

The TCR beta library used iRepertoire HTBI primers with Arm-PCR amplification of CDR3. TCRdb recomputed calls from the multiplex PCR reads with MiXCR, one row per CDR3 protein. The table has about 310,000 distinct CDR3 sequences, about 18% seen once. Indicated time point: newly diagnosed GD, antithyroid drugs for less than 3 months. PBMCs provided the RNA from which the TCR library was made. An endocrinology department located in Xi'an, China, was where the patients came from. With V trimmed by 4 bases and J by 4 bases, 11 bases remained unmatched. CDR1 is MNHEY, CDR2 SVGAGI, per germline. CDR3 size: 17 residues. This clonotype was observed at least ten times. Its specificity is not known.

This receptor was identified in a female donor with Graves disease. The chain joins TRBV6-5 to TRBJ2-2; 8 bases fit TRBD2. Sequences were derived from peripheral blood mononuclear cells (PBMCs), sampled at new diagnosis, from a patient treated with antithyroid drugs. The CDR3 loop is CASSSARGAGATGELFF. For the CDR3, the DNA is TGTGCCAGCAGTTCAGCGAGGGGAGCGGGAGCCACCGGGGAGCTGTTTTTT.